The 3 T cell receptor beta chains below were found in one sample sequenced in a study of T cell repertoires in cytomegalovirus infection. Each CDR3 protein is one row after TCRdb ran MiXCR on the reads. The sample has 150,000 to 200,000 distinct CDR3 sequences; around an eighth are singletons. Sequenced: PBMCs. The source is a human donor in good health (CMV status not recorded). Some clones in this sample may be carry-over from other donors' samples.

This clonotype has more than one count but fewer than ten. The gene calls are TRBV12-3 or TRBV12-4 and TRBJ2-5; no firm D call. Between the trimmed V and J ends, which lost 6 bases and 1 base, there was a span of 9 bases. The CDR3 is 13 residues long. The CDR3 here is CASRDHAQETQYF. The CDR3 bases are TGTGCCAGCAGGGACCACGCCCAAGAGACCCAGTACTTC.

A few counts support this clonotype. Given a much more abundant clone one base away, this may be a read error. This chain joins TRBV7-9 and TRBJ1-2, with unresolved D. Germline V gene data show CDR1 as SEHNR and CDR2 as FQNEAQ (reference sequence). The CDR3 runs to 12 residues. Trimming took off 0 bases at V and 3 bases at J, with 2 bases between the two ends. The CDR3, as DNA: TGTGCCAGCAGCTTAGCAGACTATGGCTACACCTTC. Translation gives CASSLADYGYTF.

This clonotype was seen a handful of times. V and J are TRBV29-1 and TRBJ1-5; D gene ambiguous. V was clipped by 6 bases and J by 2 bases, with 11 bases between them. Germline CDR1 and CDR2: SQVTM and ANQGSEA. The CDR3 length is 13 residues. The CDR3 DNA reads TGCAGCGTCCCCGGGAAAGGCAATCAGCCCCAGCATTTT. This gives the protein CSVPGKGNQPQHF.